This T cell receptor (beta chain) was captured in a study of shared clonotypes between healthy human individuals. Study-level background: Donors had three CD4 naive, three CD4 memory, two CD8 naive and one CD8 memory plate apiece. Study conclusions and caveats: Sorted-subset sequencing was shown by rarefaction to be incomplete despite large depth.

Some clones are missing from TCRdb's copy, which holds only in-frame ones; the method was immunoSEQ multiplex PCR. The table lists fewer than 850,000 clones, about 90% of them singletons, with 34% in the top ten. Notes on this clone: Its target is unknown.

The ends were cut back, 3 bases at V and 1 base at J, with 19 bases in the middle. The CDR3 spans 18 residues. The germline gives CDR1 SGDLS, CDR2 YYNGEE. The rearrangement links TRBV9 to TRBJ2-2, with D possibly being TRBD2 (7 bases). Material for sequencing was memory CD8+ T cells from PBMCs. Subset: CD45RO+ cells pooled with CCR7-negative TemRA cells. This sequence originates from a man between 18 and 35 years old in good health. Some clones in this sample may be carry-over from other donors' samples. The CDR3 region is CASSAVGGPPRNTGELFF. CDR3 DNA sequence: TGTGCCAGCAGCGCCGTGGGGGGGCCTCCGCGGAACACCGGGGAGCTGTTTTTT.